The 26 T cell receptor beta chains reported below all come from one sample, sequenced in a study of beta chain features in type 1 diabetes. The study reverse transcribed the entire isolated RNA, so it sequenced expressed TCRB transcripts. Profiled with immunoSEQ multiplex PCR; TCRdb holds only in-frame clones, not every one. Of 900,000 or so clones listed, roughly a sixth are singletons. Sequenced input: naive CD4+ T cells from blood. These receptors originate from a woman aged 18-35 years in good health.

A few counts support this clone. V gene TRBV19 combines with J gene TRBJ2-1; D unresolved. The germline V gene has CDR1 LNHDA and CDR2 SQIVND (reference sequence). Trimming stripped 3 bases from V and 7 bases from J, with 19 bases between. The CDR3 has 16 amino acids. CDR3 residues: CASSMSYRWVRNEQFF. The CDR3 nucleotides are TGTGCCAGTAGTATGTCGTATCGCTGGGTCCGAAATGAGCAGTTCTTC.

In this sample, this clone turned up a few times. In DNA, the CDR3 is TGTGCCAGCAGCCCCAGGACAGACAGGGATGGCTACACCTTC. It encodes CASSPRTDRDGYTF. The chain combines TRBV5-4 with TRBJ1-2; 7 bases match TRBD1. Looked up from germline, CDR1 is SGHNT and CDR2 is YYREEE (reference sequence). Trimming took 4 bases from V and 6 from J; bases not matched to a gene: 9. This CDR3 spans 14 amino acids.

The CDR3 spells CASSPPEGFGGYTF. Written as DNA, the CDR3 is TGTGCCAGCAGCCCGCCTGAGGGATTTGGTGGCTACACCTTC. The chain uses TRBV28 and TRBJ1-2; D call uncertain. The germline gives CDR1 MDHEN, CDR2 SYDVKM. Trimming pared 6 bases from V and 7 bases from J, leaving 18 bases between. This CDR3 contains 14 residues.

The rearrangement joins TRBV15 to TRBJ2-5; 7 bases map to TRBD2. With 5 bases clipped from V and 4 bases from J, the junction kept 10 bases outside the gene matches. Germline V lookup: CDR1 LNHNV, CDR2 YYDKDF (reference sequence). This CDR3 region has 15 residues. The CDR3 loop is CATSRRGGGVETQYF. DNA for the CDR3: TGTGCCACCAGCCGGCGCGGTGGGGGGGTAGAGACCCAGTACTTC.

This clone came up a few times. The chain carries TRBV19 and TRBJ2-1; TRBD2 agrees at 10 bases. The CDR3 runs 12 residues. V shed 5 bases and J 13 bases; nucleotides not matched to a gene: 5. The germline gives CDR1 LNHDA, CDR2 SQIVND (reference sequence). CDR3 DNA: TGTGCCAGTAGTCCACTAGCGGGGACACAGTTCTTC. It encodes CASSPLAGTQFF.

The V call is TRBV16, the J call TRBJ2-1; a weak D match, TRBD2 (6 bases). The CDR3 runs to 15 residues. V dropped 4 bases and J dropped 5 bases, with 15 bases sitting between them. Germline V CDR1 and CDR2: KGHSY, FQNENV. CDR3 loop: CASSPLGGLHNEQFF. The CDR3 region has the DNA TGTGCCAGCAGCCCACTCGGGGGACTCCACAATGAGCAGTTCTTC.

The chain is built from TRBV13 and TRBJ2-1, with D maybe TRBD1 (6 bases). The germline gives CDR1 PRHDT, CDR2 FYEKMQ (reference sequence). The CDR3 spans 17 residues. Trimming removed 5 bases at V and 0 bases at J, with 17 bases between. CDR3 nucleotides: TGTGCCAGCAGCCCCCGTCTAGGGGGTAGCTCCTACAATGAGCAGTTCTTC. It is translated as CASSPRLGGSSYNEQFF.

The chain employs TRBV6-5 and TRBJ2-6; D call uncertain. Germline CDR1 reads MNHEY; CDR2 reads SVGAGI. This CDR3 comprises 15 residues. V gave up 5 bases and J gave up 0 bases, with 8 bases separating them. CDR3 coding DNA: TGTGCCAGCAGTCCGACGGTCTCTGGGGCCAACGTCCTGACTTTC. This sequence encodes CASSPTVSGANVLTF.

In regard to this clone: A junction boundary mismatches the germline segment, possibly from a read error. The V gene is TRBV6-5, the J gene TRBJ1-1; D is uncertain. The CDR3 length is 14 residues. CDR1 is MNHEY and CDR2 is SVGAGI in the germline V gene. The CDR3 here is CASSYSRKNSEAFF. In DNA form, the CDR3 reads TGTGCCAGCAGTTACAGCAGGAAGAACTCTGAAGCTTTCTTT.

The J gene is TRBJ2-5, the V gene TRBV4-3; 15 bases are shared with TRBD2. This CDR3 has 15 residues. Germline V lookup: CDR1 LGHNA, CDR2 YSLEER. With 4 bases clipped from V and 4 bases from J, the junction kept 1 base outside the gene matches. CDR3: CASSLGLAGGETQYF. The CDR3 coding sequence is TGCGCCAGCAGCCTGGGACTAGCGGGAGGAGAGACCCAGTACTTC.

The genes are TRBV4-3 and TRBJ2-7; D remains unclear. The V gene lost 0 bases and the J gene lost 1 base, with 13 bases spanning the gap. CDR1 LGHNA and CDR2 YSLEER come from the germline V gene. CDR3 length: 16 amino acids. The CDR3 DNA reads TGCGCCAGCAGCCAAGATTTGAGCAAATGGTCCTACGAGCAGTACTTC. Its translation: CASSQDLSKWSYEQYF.

The DNA for the CDR3 is TGTGCCAGCAGCTTGGTTCTTAGCGGAACCACAGATACGCAGTATTTT. Protein sequence: CASSLVLSGTTDTQYF. This chain connects TRBV5-4 to TRBJ2-3; D may be TRBD2 (6 bases). V lost 0 bases and J lost 2, with 13 bases in between. The CDR3 consists of 16 residues. Germline V gene data show CDR1 as SGHNT and CDR2 as YYREEE (reference sequence).

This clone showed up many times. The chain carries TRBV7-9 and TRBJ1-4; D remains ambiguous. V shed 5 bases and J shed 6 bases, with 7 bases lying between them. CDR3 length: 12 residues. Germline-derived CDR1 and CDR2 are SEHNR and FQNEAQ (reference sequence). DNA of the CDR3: TGTGCCAGCAGCCCCGTGGATGAAAAACTGTTTTTT. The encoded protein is CASSPVDEKLFF.

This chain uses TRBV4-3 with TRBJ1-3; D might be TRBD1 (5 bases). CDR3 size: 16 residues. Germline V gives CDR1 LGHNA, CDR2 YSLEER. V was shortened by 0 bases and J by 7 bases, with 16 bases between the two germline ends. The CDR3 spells CASSQDYAMKGNTIYF. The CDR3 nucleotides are TGCGCCAGCAGCCAAGATTACGCGATGAAGGGGAACACCATATATTTT.

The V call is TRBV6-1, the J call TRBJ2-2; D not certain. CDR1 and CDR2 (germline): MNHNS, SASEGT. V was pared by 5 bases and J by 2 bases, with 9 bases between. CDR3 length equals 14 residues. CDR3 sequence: CASSRLTNTGELFF. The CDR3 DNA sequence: TGTGCCAGCAGTAGGCTGACAAACACCGGGGAGCTGTTTTTT.

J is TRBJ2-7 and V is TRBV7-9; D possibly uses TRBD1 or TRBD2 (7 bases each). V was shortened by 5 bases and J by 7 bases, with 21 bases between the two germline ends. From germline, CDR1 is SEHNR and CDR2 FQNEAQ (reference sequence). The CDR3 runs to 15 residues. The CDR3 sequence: CASSPPGRGREEQYF. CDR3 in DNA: TGTGCCAGCAGCCCCCCAGGGAGGGGGCGGGAAGAGCAGTACTTC.

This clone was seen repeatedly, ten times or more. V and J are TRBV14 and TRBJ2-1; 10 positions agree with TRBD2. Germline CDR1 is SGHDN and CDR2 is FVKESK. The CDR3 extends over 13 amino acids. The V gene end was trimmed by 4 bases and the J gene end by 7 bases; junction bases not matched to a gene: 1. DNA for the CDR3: TGTGCCAGCAGCCCGGGACTAGCGAATGAGCAGTTCTTC. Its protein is CASSPGLANEQFF.

The CDR3 DNA is TGCAGCGTCCAATTTTTGAACACTGAAGCTTTCTTT. Translated: CSVQFLNTEAFF. V and J are TRBV29-1 and TRBJ1-1; D not resolved. V was clipped by 6 bases and J by 0 bases, with 8 bases between them. Germline CDR1 is SQVTM and CDR2 is ANQGSEA. The CDR3 has 12 residues.

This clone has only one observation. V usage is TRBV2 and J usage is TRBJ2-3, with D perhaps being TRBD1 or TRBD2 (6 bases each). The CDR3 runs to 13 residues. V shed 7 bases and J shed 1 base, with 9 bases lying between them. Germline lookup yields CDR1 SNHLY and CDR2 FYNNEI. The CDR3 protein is CASMRGGTDTQYF. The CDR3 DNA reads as TGTGCCAGCATGAGGGGGGGCACAGATACGCAGTATTTT.

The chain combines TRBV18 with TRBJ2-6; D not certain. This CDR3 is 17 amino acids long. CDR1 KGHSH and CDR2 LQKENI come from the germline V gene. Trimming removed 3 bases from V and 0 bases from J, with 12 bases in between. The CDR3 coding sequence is TGTGCCAGCTCACCCGCAGTCCCAATCTCTGGGGCCAACGTCCTGACTTTC. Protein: CASSPAVPISGANVLTF.

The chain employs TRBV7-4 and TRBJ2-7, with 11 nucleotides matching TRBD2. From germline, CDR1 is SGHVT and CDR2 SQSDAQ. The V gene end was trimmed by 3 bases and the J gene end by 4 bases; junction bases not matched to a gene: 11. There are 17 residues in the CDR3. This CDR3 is CASSFGLAGFVLYEQYF. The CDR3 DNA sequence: TGTGCCAGCAGCTTCGGACTAGCGGGTTTCGTATTGTACGAGCAGTACTTC.

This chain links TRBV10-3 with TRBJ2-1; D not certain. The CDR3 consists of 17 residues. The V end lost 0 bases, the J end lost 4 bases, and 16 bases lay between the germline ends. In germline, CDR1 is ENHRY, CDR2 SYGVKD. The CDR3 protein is CAISESTYIETYNEQFF. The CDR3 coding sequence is TGTGCCATCAGTGAGTCGACCTACATCGAAACATACAATGAGCAGTTCTTC.

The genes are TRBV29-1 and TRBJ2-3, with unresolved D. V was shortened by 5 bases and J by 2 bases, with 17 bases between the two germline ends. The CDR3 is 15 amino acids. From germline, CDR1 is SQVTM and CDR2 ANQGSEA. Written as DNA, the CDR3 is TGCAGCGTTTTAGGGTCTGGCGGCCCCACAGATACGCAGTATTTT. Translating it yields CSVLGSGGPTDTQYF.

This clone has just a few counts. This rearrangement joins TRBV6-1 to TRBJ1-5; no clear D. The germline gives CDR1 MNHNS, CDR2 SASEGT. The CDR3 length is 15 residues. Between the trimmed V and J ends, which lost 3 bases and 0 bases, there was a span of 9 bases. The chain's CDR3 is CASSEGRVSNQPQHF. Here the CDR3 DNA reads TGTGCCAGCAGTGAGGGTCGGGTTAGCAATCAGCCCCAGCATTTT.

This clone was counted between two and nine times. CDR3 DNA sequence: TGCGCCAGCAGCTTGAATAACCTCAATGAGCAGTTCTTC. Translation gives CASSLNNLNEQFF. The gene calls are TRBV5-1 and TRBJ2-1; D remains unclear. V was clipped by 1 base and J by 6 bases, with 8 bases between them. CDR1 and CDR2 (germline): SGHRS, YFSETQ. This CDR3 region has 13 residues.

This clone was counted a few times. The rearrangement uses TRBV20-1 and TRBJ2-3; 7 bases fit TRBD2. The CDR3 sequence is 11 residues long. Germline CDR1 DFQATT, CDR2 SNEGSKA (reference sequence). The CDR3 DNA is TGCGCGGGAGCTATCACAGATACGCAGTATTTT. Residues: CAGAITDTQYF.